One sample yielded the 15 T cell receptor beta chains listed below, sequenced in a study of cytomegalovirus exposure and HLA in healthy donors. It was with 60 Vbeta and 13 Jbeta primers that the PCR ran. Data came from immunoSEQ multiplex PCR; TCRdb stores just in-frame clones and leaves some out. Here the sample spans around 100,000 clones, about three quarters being singletons. The specimen sequenced was PBMCs. The source of these receptors is a woman aged 18-29 years in good health and CMV-seropositive.

J is TRBJ2-1 and V is TRBV28; the match to TRBD2 covers 8 bases. From germline, CDR1 is MDHEN and CDR2 SYDVKM. The J segment lost 8 bases and the V segment lost 6 bases, leaving 12 bases of the junction unmatched. This CDR3 is built from 15 residues. As DNA, the CDR3 is TGTGCCAGCAGCATCTTAGGGTCGGGGGGGTATGAGCAGTTCTTC. It encodes CASSILGSGGYEQFF. The complete variable domain, with remaining parts taken from reference TRBV28 and TRBJ2-1, reads DVKVTQSSRYLVKRTGEKVFLECVQDMDHENMFWYRQDPGLGLRLIYFSYDVKMKEKGDIPEGYSVSREKKERFSLILESASTNQTSMYLCASSILGSGGYEQFFGPGTRLTVL.

The genes are TRBV5-1 and TRBJ1-1; a weak D match, TRBD1 (5 bases). Germline assignment: CDR1 SGHRS and CDR2 YFSETQ. Trimming pared 4 bases from V and 5 bases from J, leaving 18 bases between. The CDR3 totals 15 residues. The CDR3 DNA is TGCGCCAGCAGCCCCTCATCGGATCGGGGGACTGAAGCTTTCTTT. It yields the protein CASSPSSDRGTEAFF.

This sequence joins TRBV11-1 and TRBJ1-2; D gene uncertain. Germline CDR1 SGHAT, CDR2 FQDESV (reference sequence). The CDR3 runs to 14 residues. V dropped 3 bases and J dropped 5 bases, with 13 bases sitting between them. In DNA, the CDR3 is TGTGCCAGCAGCTTGGAGGCGTCTGGTTATGGCTACACCTTC. This sequence encodes CASSLEASGYGYTF. The variable domain in full, with the rest retrieved from reference TRBV11-1 and TRBJ1-2, is EAEVAQSPRYKITEKSQAVAFWCDPISGHATLYWYRQILGQGPELLVQFQDESVVDDSQLPKDRFSAERLKGVDSTLKIQPAELGDSAMYLCASSLEASGYGYTFGSGTRLTVV.

The rearrangement uses TRBV25-1 and TRBJ2-7, with TRBD1 matching over 8 bases. J was trimmed by 4 bases and V by 11 bases; bases with no gene match: 13. Germline V gene sequence: CDR1 MGHDK, CDR2 SYGVNS. The CDR3 runs to 14 residues. Here the CDR3 DNA reads TGTGCCTTCCAGGGGGGACAGGCCTTGTACGAGCAGTACTTC. Protein product: CAFQGGQALYEQYF.

This clone was counted between two and nine times. V usage is TRBV7-6 and J usage is TRBJ2-7; TRBD2 is a possible D gene (6 bases). The CDR3 consists of 14 residues. Per germline, CDR1 SGHVS and CDR2 FNYEAQ. Trimming took off 1 base at V and 3 bases at J, with 10 bases between the two ends. The CDR3 loop is CASSLGLDYYEQYF. CDR3 coding DNA: TGTGCCAGCAGCTTAGGACTAGACTACTACGAGCAGTACTTC.

This rearrangement joins TRBV10-3 to TRBJ2-7, with D maybe TRBD2 (6 bases). The CDR3 is 14 residues long. CDR1 and CDR2 (germline): ENHRY, SYGVKD. V was cut by 3 bases and J by 5 bases, with 14 bases left in between. CDR3 residues: CAISDGGKSNEQYF. CDR3 DNA sequence: TGTGCCATCAGTGATGGAGGGAAGAGCAACGAGCAGTACTTC.

This chain joins TRBV9 and TRBJ2-1, with 12 bases identical to TRBD2. V dropped 4 bases and J dropped 5; count of bases not matched to a gene: 4. The CDR3 has 15 amino acids. The germline V gene encodes CDR1 SGDLS and CDR2 YYNGEE. CDR3 coding DNA: TGTGCCAGCAGCCCAGGACTAGCGGGAAACAATGAGCAGTTCTTC. Its protein is CASSPGLAGNNEQFF.

The rearrangement links TRBV10-3 to TRBJ2-7; D may be TRBD1 (6 bases). The CDR3 runs to 13 residues. The V gene lost 6 bases and the J gene lost 4 bases, with 13 bases spanning the gap. In germline, CDR1 is ENHRY, CDR2 SYGVKD. The CDR3 is CAISDRLTYEQYF. The CDR3 DNA reads as TGTGCCATCAGCGACAGGTTAACTTACGAGCAGTACTTC.

This clone appeared once. The J gene is TRBJ2-3, the V gene TRBV7-9, with D unresolved. This CDR3 is built from 12 residues. V shed 11 bases and J shed 2 bases, with 11 bases lying between them. Germline V gene sequence: CDR1 SEHNR, CDR2 FQNEAQ (reference sequence). CDR3 loop: CASTYFTDTQYF. The CDR3 DNA is TGTGCCTCTACGTACTTCACAGATACGCAGTATTTT.

J is TRBJ2-7 and V is TRBV5-1, with 7 bases fitting TRBD2. Germline V CDR1 and CDR2: SGHRS, YFSETQ. J was trimmed by 2 bases and V by 0 bases; bases with no gene match: 2. CDR3 size: 14 residues. The CDR3 DNA reads TGCGCCAGCAGCTTGGGGGGGGGAACCTACGAGCAGTACTTC. The encoded protein is CASSLGGGTYEQYF.

V gene TRBV6-5 combines with J gene TRBJ2-7; 11 bases fit TRBD2. Germline assignment: CDR1 MNHEY and CDR2 SVGAGI. CDR3 length equals 15 residues. Germline trimming cut 6 bases from V and 0 bases from J; bases unmatched to any gene: 4. In nucleotides, the CDR3 is TGTGCCAGCAGACCGGGACTAGCGGCCTCCTACGAGCAGTACGTC. Protein sequence: CASRPGLAASYEQYV.

The chain carries TRBV6-5 and TRBJ2-7, with TRBD2 matching 9 bases. The germline gives CDR1 MNHEY, CDR2 SVGAGI. J gave up 0 bases and V 2 bases, and 2 bases lay outside the gene matches. The CDR3 sequence is 15 residues long. The CDR3 nucleotides are TGTGCCAGCAGTTACCATAGCGGGGGCTCCTACGAGCAGTACTTC. This codes for CASSYHSGGSYEQYF.

This chain links TRBV7-9 with TRBJ2-7; a weak D match, TRBD2 (6 bases). The CDR3 extends over 13 amino acids. The germline V gene encodes CDR1 SEHNR and CDR2 FQNEAQ (reference sequence). V lost 5 bases, J lost 6 bases, and 14 bases lay in between. The CDR3 reads CASSPRGGTEQYF. The CDR3 DNA follows: TGTGCCAGCAGCCCCCGGGGAGGTACCGAGCAGTACTTC.

The chain links TRBV11-2 to TRBJ2-1; D might be TRBD1 (7 bases). CDR3 length equals 15 residues. Germline V gives CDR1 SGHAT, CDR2 FQNNGV. V shed 1 base and J shed 8 bases, with 15 bases lying between them. CDR3 residues: CASSLVGQGGDEQFF. CDR3 bases: TGTGCCAGCAGCTTAGTAGGGCAGGGGGGCGATGAGCAGTTCTTC.

This clone was seen a few times. This sequence joins TRBV29-1 and TRBJ2-3; 9 bases line up with TRBD2. V gave up 4 bases and J gave up 0 bases; unmatched junction bases: 8. The CDR3 extends over 16 amino acids. CDR1 and CDR2 from the germline V gene are SQVTM and ANQGSEA. The CDR3 reads CSVVGLAGSSTDTQYF. In nucleotides, the CDR3 is TGCAGCGTTGTCGGGCTAGCGGGATCCAGCACAGATACGCAGTATTTT.